This T cell receptor beta chain is from a study of T cell responses to AZD1222 COVID-19 vaccine. The germline V and J ends were trimmed by 0 bases and 7 bases, with 15 bases remaining between them. The CDR3 has 15 residues. Germline CDR1 SEHNR, CDR2 FQNEAQ (reference sequence). Profiling relied on immunoSEQ multiplex PCR, and the TCRdb table lists in-frame clones only, not all of them. Counted here are 150,000 to 200,000 clones, more than 90% occurring once; the ten biggest clones make up around 3.6%. The receptor comes from an adult who received the MenACWY meningococcal vaccine as a control. This specimen consisted of peripheral blood, obtained 28 days after the second dose of the MenACWY control vaccine. V is TRBV7-9 and J is TRBJ1-2; tentative D call: TRBD1 (5 bases). CDR3 sequence (DNA): TGTGCCAGCAGCTTAGCCGGGGCAAACTTGGGTGGCTACACCTTC. As protein: CASSLAGANLGGYTF.